Listed here is a single T cell receptor beta chain. Its antigen is unknown. The data originate from a study of shared clonotypes between healthy human individuals. The deep-level immunoSEQ assay was used. It was across several immunoSEQ plates that each subset's genomic DNA was evenly split. In the study's own analysis: Filtering differed, since immunoSEQ gave only junction sequences and no quality scores. Some clones are missing from TCRdb's copy, which holds only in-frame ones; the method was immunoSEQ multiplex PCR. From that table come the V and J calls and clone size; the DNA was used to work out D and trimming. The sample carries around 1.5 million clones, roughly 98% recorded once. Findings and caveats of the study: It was observed that 4% to 6% of naive CD4 clonotypes were shared across a handful of donors.

This CDR3 has 16 amino acids. Trimming at V came to 3 bases and at J to 9 bases, leaving 9 bases not matched to a gene. The germline gives CDR1 LNHDA, CDR2 SQIVND (reference sequence). This chain links TRBV19 with TRBJ2-1; TRBD2 aligns across 12 bases. Material for sequencing was naive CD4+ T cells sorted from blood. Subset indicated: CD45RA+ positively selected. The sequence came from a man younger than 45 in good health. The CDR3 loop is CASSIWMTSGGGEQFF. The CDR3 DNA reads TGTGCCAGTAGTATCTGGATGACTAGCGGGGGTGGTGAGCAGTTCTTC.